Below, 22 T cell receptor beta chains from the same sample are listed, as sequenced in a study of blood T cells in healthy people across ages. Using a J-beta primer mix together with a sample-barcoded 5' primer, a second PCR was run for roughly 6 to 12 cycles. TCRdb re-called the 5' RACE reads through MiXCR, storing one row per CDR3 protein. The sample includes roughly 560,000 distinct CDR3 sequences, approximately 25% of them seen just once. These same records also appear under a second study, on T cells of mothers and their children.

The sample taken for sequencing was blood. All receptors come from a boy between 10 and 17 years old in good health.

This clonotype was seen more than once but under ten times. The chain has TRBV6-5 and TRBJ1-4; no firm D call. Germline CDR1 is MNHEY and CDR2 is SVGAGI. V was shortened by 8 bases and J by 0 bases, with 7 bases between the two germline ends. The CDR3 has 13 residues. CDR3 sequence (DNA): TGTGCCAGCCGAGCTACAACTAATGAAAAACTGTTTTTT. This codes for CASRATTNEKLFF.

The chain uses TRBV20-1 and TRBJ2-5; 9 bases fit TRBD1. The J call may be incorrect, as the DNA end agrees better with TRBJ2-7. Germline V gives CDR1 DFQATT, CDR2 SNEGSKA (reference sequence). This CDR3 is built from 13 residues. CDR3 in amino acids: CSAMGQGGYEQYF. Written as DNA, the CDR3 is TGCAGTGCCATGGGACAGGGTGGCTACGAGCAGTACTTC.

Comments on this clonotype: This is likely a read error, given that the CDR3 carries no conserved phenylalanine or tryptophan at its end. The chain links TRBV11-2 to TRBJ2-7; no reliable D call. The CDR3 runs 13 residues. CDR1 is SGHAT, CDR2 FQNNGV, per germline. Trimming left V 3 bases short and J 2 bases short, with 8 bases between. CDR3 nucleotides: TGTGCCAGCAGCTTCCCGTTGACCTACGAGCAGTACCTC. Protein: CASSFPLTYEQYL.

This chain connects TRBV9 to TRBJ2-1; 9 nucleotides match TRBD2. The DNA end is more similar to TRBJ2-5, so the J call may be wrong. The germline V gene has CDR1 SGDLS and CDR2 YYNGEE. The CDR3 has 17 amino acids. The CDR3 loop reads CASSVDLGTSRRETQYF. The CDR3 DNA reads TGTGCCAGCAGCGTAGATTTGGGGACTAGCCGTCGAGAGACCCAGTACTTC.

The V and J genes are TRBV2 and TRBJ1-1; tentative D call: TRBD1 (6 bases). Trimming took off 2 bases at V and 3 bases at J, with 19 bases between the two ends. CDR1 and CDR2 (germline): SNHLY, FYNNEI. CDR3 size: 17 residues. The CDR3 DNA sequence: TGTGCCAGCAGTGAAAAAGGGGCCAGACCAGGGGACACTGAAGCTTTCTTT. Translating gives CASSEKGARPGDTEAFF.

The rearrangement links TRBV5-1 to TRBJ2-3, with 9 bases matching TRBD1. Per the germline V gene, CDR1 is SGHRS and CDR2 is YFSETQ. With V trimmed by 4 bases and J by 5 bases, 11 bases remained unmatched. The CDR3 runs to 16 residues. Here the CDR3 reads CASSVTGTGSRDTQYF. CDR3 DNA sequence: TGCGCCAGCAGCGTGACCGGGACAGGGTCACGAGATACGCAGTATTTT.

V usage is TRBV20-1 and J usage is TRBJ1-3; unclear D gene. This CDR3 is built from 14 residues. Trimming stripped 0 bases from V and 0 bases from J, with 6 bases between. Germline V CDR1 and CDR2: DFQATT, SNEGSKA (reference sequence). CDR3 sequence reads: CSAREELSGNTIYF. CDR3 in DNA: TGCAGTGCTAGAGAAGAGCTCTCTGGAAACACCATATATTTT.

This clonotype showed up many times. V usage is TRBV11-3 and J usage is TRBJ2-1, with no clear D. This CDR3 has 12 amino acids. CDR1 is SGHNT, CDR2 YENEEA, per germline. Trimming shortened V by 1 base and J by 7 bases, and 5 bases separated the two germline ends. CDR3 coding DNA: TGTGCCAGCAGCTTAGCTCGAAATGAGCAGTTCTTC. Protein product: CASSLARNEQFF.

In its sample, this clonotype was seen once. CDR3 nucleotide sequence: TGTGCCAGCAGCCAGGACTCCAATCTAGCCAAAAACATTCAGTACTTC. Residues: CASSQDSNLAKNIQYF. The chain has TRBV13 and TRBJ2-4, with a weak D call TRBD2 (5 bases). Germline lookup yields CDR1 PRHDT and CDR2 FYEKMQ (reference sequence). With 5 bases removed from V and 0 bases from J, the gap between germline ends came to 14 bases. The CDR3 contains 16 residues.

A few counts support this clonotype. The rearrangement joins TRBV4-3 to TRBJ1-1; weak D call: TRBD1 (5 bases). The CDR3 spans 13 residues. The germline V gene encodes CDR1 LGHNA and CDR2 YSLEER. V dropped 3 bases and J dropped 6 bases, with 11 bases sitting between them. In DNA form, the CDR3 reads TGCGCCAGCAGCCACCCCGGGGGTGCTGAAGCTTTCTTT. It specifies CASSHPGGAEAFF.

This rearrangement joins TRBV20-1 to TRBJ1-5; D is perhaps TRBD1 (5 bases). The CDR3 is 15 residues long. V was pared by 0 bases and J by 3 bases, with 12 bases between. The germline gives CDR1 DFQATT, CDR2 SNEGSKA (reference sequence). Here the CDR3 DNA reads TGCAGTGCTAGAGATTTCACAGGACCCAATCAGCCCCAGCATTTT. It specifies CSARDFTGPNQPQHF.

The chain uses TRBV6-1 and TRBJ2-7, with 7 bases lining up with TRBD1. The CDR3 loop spans 15 amino acids. V lost 1 base to trimming and J lost 3 bases; unmatched junction nucleotides: 6. CDR1 and CDR2 from the germline V gene are MNHNS and SASEGT. In DNA form, the CDR3 reads TGTGCCAGCAGTGAAGTCCCAGGGGGATACTACGAGCAGTACTTC. It codes for CASSEVPGGYYEQYF.

The chain is built from TRBV4-3 and TRBJ1-2, with TRBD1 matching over 7 bases. Germline values: CDR1 LGHNA, CDR2 YSLEER. The junction had 5 bases not matched to a gene; V was cut back by 0 bases and J by 4 bases. This CDR3 comprises 15 residues. The CDR3 nucleotides are TGCGCCAGCAGCCAAGACAGGGGGATTACCTATGGCTACACCTTC. Encoded protein: CASSQDRGITYGYTF.

This clonotype has just a few counts. The chain combines TRBV20-1 with TRBJ1-1; a possible D gene is TRBD1 (6 bases). CDR1 is DFQATT, CDR2 SNEGSKA, per germline (reference sequence). CDR3 length: 13 residues. Trimming left V 5 bases short and J 2 bases short, with 12 bases between. In DNA, the CDR3 is TGCAGTGCTCGACTTGGGGGCAACACTGAAGCTTTCTTT. It specifies CSARLGGNTEAFF.

V and J are TRBV6-2 or TRBV6-3 and TRBJ2-6; the D gene is possibly TRBD2 (6 bases). CDR1 and CDR2 (germline): MNHEY, SVGEGT. CDR3 length: 20 residues. Trimming pared 6 bases from V and 0 bases from J, leaving 24 bases between. The CDR3 nucleotides are TGTGCCAGCAGCCCATTATTTGTGCGGGGACGTCCCTCTGGGGCCAACGTCCTGACTTTC. Its translation: CASSPLFVRGRPSGANVLTF.

The sample holds a few counts of this clonotype. This chain joins TRBV7-9 and TRBJ2-7, with no clear D. There are 12 residues in the CDR3. The V and J ends lost 4 bases and 9 bases respectively, with 13 bases between them. CDR1 is SEHNR and CDR2 is FQNEAQ in the germline V gene (reference sequence). The CDR3 sequence: CASSSGPGGQYF. CDR3 DNA: TGTGCCAGCAGCTCAGGACCCGGTGGGCAGTACTTC.

This clonotype was picked up many times. A read error may account for a junction end that differs from germline. This chain joins TRBV6-2 or TRBV6-3 and TRBJ2-5; D may be TRBD2 (7 bases). The CDR3 loop spans 15 amino acids. Germline V gives CDR1 MNHEY, CDR2 SVGEGT. CDR3 sequence reads: CAISFAGAIQETQYF. The CDR3 nucleotides read TGTGCCATCAGTTTCGCGGGGGCCATCCAAGAGACCCAGTACTTC.

The chain recombines TRBV2 with TRBJ1-1; possible D gene TRBD1, 6 bases. With 8 bases removed from V and 4 bases from J, the gap between germline ends came to 20 bases. The CDR3 loop spans 15 amino acids. From germline, CDR1 is SNHLY and CDR2 FYNNEI. CDR3 nucleotide sequence: TGTGCCAGCGGCGACCAGGGGACGGGTGTCACTGAAGCTTTCTTT. Amino acid sequence: CASGDQGTGVTEAFF.

V gene TRBV19 combines with J gene TRBJ2-7; D remains unclear. The CDR3 has 14 amino acids. Germline V lookup: CDR1 LNHDA, CDR2 SQIVND (reference sequence). Trimming shortened V by 3 bases and J by 0 bases, and 9 bases separated the two germline ends. CDR3 loop: CASSILKNSYEQYF. CDR3 in DNA: TGTGCCAGTAGTATCCTAAAAAACTCCTACGAGCAGTACTTC.

This chain connects TRBV7-8 to TRBJ2-5, with D tentatively TRBD1 or TRBD2 (5 bases each). With 5 bases removed from V and 2 bases from J, the gap between germline ends came to 18 bases. The length of the CDR3 is 16 residues. Germline CDR1 SGHVS, CDR2 FQNEAQ. CDR3 loop: CASSNVRGPDQETQYF. The CDR3 DNA reads TGTGCCAGCAGCAACGTCCGGGGCCCGGATCAAGAGACCCAGTACTTC.

The rearrangement joins TRBV14 to TRBJ1-5; 7 bases agree with TRBD1. This CDR3 is 16 amino acids long. Per the germline V gene, CDR1 is SGHDN and CDR2 is FVKESK. V gave up 0 bases and J gave up 4 bases; unmatched junction bases: 6. The CDR3 bases are TGTGCCAGCAGCCAAGAGATCAGCAGGGGGAATCAGCCCCAGCATTTT. Translated, it gives CASSQEISRGNQPQHF.

This clonotype has just a few counts. This chain joins TRBV5-8 and TRBJ1-5; no clear D. Deletions cut 0 bases from V and 2 bases from J, with 9 bases between. There are 15 residues in the CDR3. The V gene's germline CDR1 is SGHTS and CDR2 YDEGEE. The CDR3: CASSLGPNGNQPQHF. The CDR3 DNA reads TGTGCCAGCAGCTTGGGGCCCAATGGCAATCAGCCCCAGCATTTT.